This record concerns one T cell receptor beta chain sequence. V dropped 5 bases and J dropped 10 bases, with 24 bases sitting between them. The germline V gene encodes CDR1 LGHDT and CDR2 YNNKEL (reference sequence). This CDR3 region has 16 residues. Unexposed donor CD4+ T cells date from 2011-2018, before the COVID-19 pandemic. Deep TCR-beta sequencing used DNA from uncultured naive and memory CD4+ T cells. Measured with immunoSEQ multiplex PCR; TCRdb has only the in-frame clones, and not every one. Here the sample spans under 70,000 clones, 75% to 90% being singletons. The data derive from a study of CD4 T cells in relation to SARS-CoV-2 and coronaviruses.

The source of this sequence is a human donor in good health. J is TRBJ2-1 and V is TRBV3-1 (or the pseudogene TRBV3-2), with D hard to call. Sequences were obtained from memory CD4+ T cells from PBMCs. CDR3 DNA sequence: TGTGCCAGCAGCTACCGACGGGCAGGCGCTGTGGGGGAGCAGTTCTTC. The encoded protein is CASSYRRAGAVGEQFF.